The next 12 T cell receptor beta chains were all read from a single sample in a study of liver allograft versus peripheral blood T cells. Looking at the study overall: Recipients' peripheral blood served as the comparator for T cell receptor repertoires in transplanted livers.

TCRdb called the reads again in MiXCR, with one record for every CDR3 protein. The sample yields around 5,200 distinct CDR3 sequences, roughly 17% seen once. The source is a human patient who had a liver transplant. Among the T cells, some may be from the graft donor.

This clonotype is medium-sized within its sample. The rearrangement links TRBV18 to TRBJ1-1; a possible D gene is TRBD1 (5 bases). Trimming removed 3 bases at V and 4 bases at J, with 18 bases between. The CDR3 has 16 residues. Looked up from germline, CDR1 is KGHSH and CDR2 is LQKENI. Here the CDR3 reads CASSPGEGIRVTEAFF. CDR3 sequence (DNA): TGTGCCAGCTCACCGGGGGAGGGGATTAGGGTCACTGAAGCTTTCTTT.

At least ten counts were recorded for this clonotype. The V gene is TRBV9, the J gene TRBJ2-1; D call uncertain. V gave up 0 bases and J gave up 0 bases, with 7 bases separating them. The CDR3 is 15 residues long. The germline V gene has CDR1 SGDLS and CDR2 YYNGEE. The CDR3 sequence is CASSVGRSSYNEQFF. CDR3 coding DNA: TGTGCCAGCAGCGTAGGGCGGAGCTCCTACAATGAGCAGTTCTTC. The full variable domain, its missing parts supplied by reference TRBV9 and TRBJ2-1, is DSGVTQTPKHLITATGQRVTLRCSPRSGDLSVYWYQQSLDQGLQFLIQYYNGEERAKGNILERFSAQQFPDLHSELNLSSLELGDSALYFCASSVGRSSYNEQFFGPGTRLTVL.

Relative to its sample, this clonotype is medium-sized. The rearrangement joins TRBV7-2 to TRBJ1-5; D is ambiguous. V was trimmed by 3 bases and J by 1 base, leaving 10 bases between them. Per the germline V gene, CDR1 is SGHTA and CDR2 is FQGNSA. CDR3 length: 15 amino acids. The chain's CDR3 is CASSLVDLSNQPQHF. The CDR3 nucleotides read TGTGCCAGCAGCTTGGTAGACCTAAGCAATCAGCCCCAGCATTTT.

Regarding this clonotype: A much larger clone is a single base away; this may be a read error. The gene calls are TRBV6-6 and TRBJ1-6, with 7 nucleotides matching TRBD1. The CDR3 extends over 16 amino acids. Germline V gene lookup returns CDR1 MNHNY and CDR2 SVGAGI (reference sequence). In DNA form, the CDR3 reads TGTGTTAGCAGCAATGAAGGGGGCGCGAGGAATTCACCCCTCCACTTT. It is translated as CVSSNEGGARNSPLHF.

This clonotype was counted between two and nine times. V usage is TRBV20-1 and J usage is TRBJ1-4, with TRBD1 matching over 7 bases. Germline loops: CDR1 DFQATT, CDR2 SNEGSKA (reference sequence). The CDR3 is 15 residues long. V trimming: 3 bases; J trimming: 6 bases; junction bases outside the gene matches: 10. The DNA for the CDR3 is TGCAGTGCTAGGGCGACGGGACAGAGTGATGAAAAACTGTTTTTT. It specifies CSARATGQSDEKLFF.

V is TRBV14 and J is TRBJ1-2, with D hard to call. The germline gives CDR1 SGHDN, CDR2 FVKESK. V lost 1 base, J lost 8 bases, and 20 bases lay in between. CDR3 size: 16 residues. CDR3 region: CASSQVRSGGLEGYTF. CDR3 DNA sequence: TGTGCCAGCAGCCAAGTACGGTCAGGAGGGCTTGAGGGCTACACCTTC.

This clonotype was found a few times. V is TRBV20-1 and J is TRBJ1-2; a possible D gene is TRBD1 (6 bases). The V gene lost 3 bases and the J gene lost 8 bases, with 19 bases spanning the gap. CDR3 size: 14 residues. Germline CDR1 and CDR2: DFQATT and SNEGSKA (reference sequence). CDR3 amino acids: CSASEGRGVRGYTF. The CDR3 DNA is TGCAGTGCTAGCGAGGGGAGGGGGGTTAGGGGCTACACCTTC.

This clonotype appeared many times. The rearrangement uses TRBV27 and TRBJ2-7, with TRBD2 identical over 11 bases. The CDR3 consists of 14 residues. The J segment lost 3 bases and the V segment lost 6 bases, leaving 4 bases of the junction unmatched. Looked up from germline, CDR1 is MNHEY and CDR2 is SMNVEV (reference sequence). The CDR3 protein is CASSTGTSGYEQYF. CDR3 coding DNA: TGTGCCAGCAGCACCGGGACTAGCGGCTACGAGCAGTACTTC.

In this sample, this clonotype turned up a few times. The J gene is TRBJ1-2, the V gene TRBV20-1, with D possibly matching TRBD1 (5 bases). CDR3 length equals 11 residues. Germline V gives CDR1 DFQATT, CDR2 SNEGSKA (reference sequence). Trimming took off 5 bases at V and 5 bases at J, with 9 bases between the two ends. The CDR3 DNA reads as TGCAGTGCTGGGACGGAATATGGCTACACCTTC. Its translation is CSAGTEYGYTF.

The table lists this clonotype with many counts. The CDR3, as DNA: TGTGCCAGCAGCTCCTACTCCGCCCCTCGCGACGAGCAGTACTTC. Encoded protein: CASSSYSAPRDEQYF. The chain carries TRBV7-2 and TRBJ2-7, with D uncertain. The length of the CDR3 is 15 residues. The germline V gene has CDR1 SGHTA and CDR2 FQGNSA. Trimming removed 4 bases from V and 5 bases from J, with 18 bases in between.

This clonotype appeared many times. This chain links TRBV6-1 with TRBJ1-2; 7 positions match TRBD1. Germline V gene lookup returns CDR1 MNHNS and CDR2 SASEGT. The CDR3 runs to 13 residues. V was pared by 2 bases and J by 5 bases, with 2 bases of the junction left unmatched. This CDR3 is CASSEQGGYGYTF. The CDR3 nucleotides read TGTGCCAGCAGTGAACAGGGGGGGTATGGCTACACCTTC.

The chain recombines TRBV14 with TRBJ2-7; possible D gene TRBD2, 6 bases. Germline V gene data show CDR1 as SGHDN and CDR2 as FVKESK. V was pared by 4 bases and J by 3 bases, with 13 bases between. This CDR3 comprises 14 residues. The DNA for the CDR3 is TGTGCCAGCAGCCTCCGGGACGGGGGCTACGAGCAGTACTTC. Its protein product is CASSLRDGGYEQYF.